A single sample gave rise to the 18 T cell receptor beta chains below, sequenced in a study of identical twins. MiXCR was run by TCRdb on the 5' RACE reads, yielding one entry per CDR3 protein. The sample consists of roughly 480,000 distinct CDR3 sequences, roughly 26% of them appearing once. These data also featured in a second study, about T cells expressing NK-cell markers.

The sequencing sample was made of CD4+ T cells sorted from blood. These receptors all stem from a woman aged 18-30 years in good health.

This clonotype was seen only a few times. The rearrangement joins TRBV5-1 to TRBJ1-5; D ambiguous. The V gene's germline CDR1 is SGHRS and CDR2 YFSETQ. The CDR3 runs 14 residues. The V gene lost 0 bases and the J gene lost 3 bases, with 7 bases spanning the gap. Here the CDR3 reads CASSLAGVNQPQHF. CDR3 in DNA: TGCGCCAGCAGCTTGGCCGGGGTCAATCAGCCCCAGCATTTT.

The chain carries TRBV3-1 and TRBJ1-1, with 8 bases lining up with TRBD1. The V segment lost 6 bases and the J segment 5 bases; nucleotides outside the gene matches: 5. This CDR3 is built from 13 residues. Germline V CDR1 and CDR2: LGHDT, YNNKEL (reference sequence). The CDR3 protein is CASSRQGPTEAFF. As DNA, the CDR3 is TGTGCCAGCAGTAGACAGGGGCCAACTGAAGCTTTCTTT.

This clonotype was counted a few times. The chain has TRBV10-2 and TRBJ1-1, with a tentative D call TRBD1 (5 bases). Germline V gene data show CDR1 as WSHSY and CDR2 as SAAADI. The CDR3 has 11 amino acids. V lost 4 bases and J 11 bases, leaving 11 bases between the germline ends. In nucleotides, the CDR3 is TGCGCCAGCAGTGGGGGCCTGGGGGCTTTCTTT. Translating it yields CASSGGLGAFF.

The chain couples TRBV6-2 or TRBV6-3 to TRBJ2-7; maybe TRBD1 (6 bases). Between the trimmed V and J ends, which lost 2 bases and 6 bases, there was a span of 8 bases. Germline loops: CDR1 MNHEY, CDR2 SVGEGT. The CDR3 contains 12 residues. CDR3 coding DNA: TGTGCCAGCAGTTACCGGGACACCGAGCAGTACTTC. Translated, it gives CASSYRDTEQYF.

The V and J genes are TRBV27 and TRBJ2-3; D might be TRBD1 (6 bases). CDR1 and CDR2 from the germline V gene are MNHEY and SMNVEV (reference sequence). The CDR3 covers 16 residues. The V and J ends lost 5 bases and 2 bases respectively, with 17 bases between them. Here the CDR3 reads CASSVRAVGHTDTQYF. The CDR3 coding sequence is TGTGCCAGCAGTGTCAGGGCCGTGGGACACACAGATACGCAGTATTTT.

This clonotype has more than one count but fewer than ten. V gene TRBV20-1 combines with J gene TRBJ2-3, with D possibly matching TRBD2 (5 bases). The V end was cut by 7 bases, the J end by 2 bases, with 19 bases between. The CDR3 runs to 15 residues. CDR1 is DFQATT, CDR2 SNEGSKA, per germline (reference sequence). Here the CDR3 DNA reads TGCAGTGTCAGTTCAGCGGCACCCTACACAGATACGCAGTATTTT. The encoded protein is CSVSSAAPYTDTQYF.

In its sample, this clonotype was seen many times. The chain recombines TRBV27 with TRBJ2-7; TRBD2 aligns across 14 bases. Germline trimming cut 4 bases from V and 3 bases from J; bases unmatched to any gene: 2. CDR1 and CDR2 (germline): MNHEY, SMNVEV (reference sequence). The CDR3 spans 15 residues. CDR3 nucleotide sequence: TGTGCCAGCAGTTCCGGACTAGCGGGGGGCTACGAGCAGTACTTC. Residues: CASSSGLAGGYEQYF.

This clonotype was observed a handful of times. The rearrangement links TRBV7-2 to TRBJ2-3; 8 bases fit TRBD2. V was pared by 7 bases and J by 11 bases, with 14 bases of the junction left unmatched. Germline CDR1 SGHTA, CDR2 FQGNSA. The CDR3 runs 14 residues. The DNA for the CDR3 is TGTGCCAGCACGCTTAGCGGGAAGTCTTACGGGCAGTATTTT. Translated, it gives CASTLSGKSYGQYF. Complete variable domain (other parts from reference TRBV7-2 and TRBJ2-3): GAGVSQSPSNKVTEKGKDVELRCDPISGHTALYWYRQSLGQGLEFLIYFQGNSAPDKSGLPSDRFSAERTGGSVSTLTIQRTQQEDSAVYLCASTLSGKSYGQYFGPGTRLTVL.

This clonotype appeared a few times. The chain uses TRBV2 and TRBJ1-2; D may be TRBD1 (6 bases). The CDR3 is made up of 13 amino acids. The germline gives CDR1 SNHLY, CDR2 FYNNEI. The ends were cut back, 3 bases at V and 7 bases at J, with 12 bases in the middle. The CDR3 is CASSESGVGGYTF. The CDR3 DNA reads as TGTGCCAGCAGTGAGTCAGGGGTCGGTGGCTACACCTTC.

The chain uses TRBV20-1 and TRBJ2-3; the D is unclear. The CDR3 spans 11 residues. Germline CDR1 is DFQATT and CDR2 is SNEGSKA (reference sequence). The V end lost 4 bases, the J end lost 6 bases, and 8 bases lay between the germline ends. In DNA, the CDR3 is TGCAGTGCTATCTCATGGGATACGCAGTATTTT. Protein sequence: CSAISWDTQYF.

This clonotype was seen more than once but under ten times. V and J are TRBV7-9 and TRBJ2-1; weak D call: TRBD2 (5 bases). This CDR3 region has 15 residues. V was cut by 5 bases and J by 0 bases, with 11 bases left in between. Germline V gene lookup returns CDR1 SEHNR and CDR2 FQNEAQ (reference sequence). In nucleotides, the CDR3 is TGTGCCAGCAGCGAGAGGGATAGCTCCTACAATGAGCAGTTCTTC. Encoded protein: CASSERDSSYNEQFF.

This clonotype was counted between two and nine times. The chain's CDR3 is CASSSGQGLRNEQFF. CDR3 nucleotides: TGTGCCAGCAGCTCCGGACAGGGTCTCCGCAATGAGCAGTTCTTC. The J gene is TRBJ2-1, the V gene TRBV7-2, with 8 nucleotides matching TRBD1. Trimming took 4 bases from V and 6 from J; bases not matched to a gene: 8. This CDR3 comprises 15 residues. The V gene's germline CDR1 is SGHTA and CDR2 FQGNSA.

This clonotype occurred a few times. The chain is built from TRBV5-1 and TRBJ2-3, with D tentatively TRBD1 (6 bases). V was trimmed by 3 bases and J by 6 bases, leaving 14 bases between them. The CDR3 totals 14 residues. Germline CDR1 SGHRS, CDR2 YFSETQ. CDR3 protein: CASSSVGQSDTQYF. As DNA, the CDR3 is TGCGCCAGCAGCTCCGTTGGACAGTCCGATACGCAGTATTTT.

This clonotype occurred a few times. V usage is TRBV3-1 and J usage is TRBJ2-7; the D gene is possibly TRBD1 (6 bases). V shed 1 base and J shed 6 bases, with 16 bases lying between them. The CDR3 runs to 15 residues. Germline CDR1 and CDR2: LGHDT and YNNKEL (reference sequence). The CDR3 protein is CASSQGSPGAGEQYF. CDR3 bases: TGTGCCAGCAGCCAAGGGTCCCCAGGGGCAGGCGAGCAGTACTTC.

This clonotype was recorded a few times. V usage is TRBV14 and J usage is TRBJ2-1; 11 bases map to TRBD2. The length of the CDR3 is 17 residues. V dropped 4 bases and J dropped 7; count of bases not matched to a gene: 12. Per germline, CDR1 SGHDN and CDR2 FVKESK. CDR3 residues: CASSRPFVAGGSNEQFF. DNA of the CDR3: TGTGCCAGCAGCCGCCCCTTCGTAGCGGGGGGGTCTAATGAGCAGTTCTTC.

This rearrangement joins TRBV20-1 to TRBJ2-1, with 7 nucleotides matching TRBD2. CDR3 length equals 15 residues. Germline CDR1 reads DFQATT; CDR2 reads SNEGSKA (reference sequence). The V gene end was trimmed by 6 bases and the J gene end by 2 bases; junction bases not matched to a gene: 10. CDR3: CSASPASGAYNEQFF. The CDR3 DNA sequence: TGCAGTGCCTCCCCGGCTAGCGGAGCCTACAATGAGCAGTTCTTC.

This clonotype has a handful of counts. The V call is TRBV5-1, the J call TRBJ2-5, with 8 nucleotides matching TRBD1. The junction had 5 bases not matched to a gene; V was cut back by 0 bases and J by 4 bases. Germline V gene data show CDR1 as SGHRS and CDR2 as YFSETQ. The CDR3 sequence is 15 residues long. As DNA, the CDR3 is TGCGCCAGCAGCTTGGACGACAGGGGACCAGAGACCCAGTACTTC. Protein product: CASSLDDRGPETQYF.

Only a few counts were recorded for this clonotype. The chain combines TRBV3-1 with TRBJ2-6; no clear D. The CDR3 totals 16 residues. V gave up 2 bases and J gave up 2 bases, with 10 bases separating them. The germline gives CDR1 LGHDT, CDR2 YNNKEL (reference sequence). The CDR3 DNA reads as TGTGCCAGCAGCCAACTTGGAAGAACTGGGGCCAACGTCCTGACTTTC. Protein: CASSQLGRTGANVLTF.